Below are 29 T cell receptor beta chains sequenced from a single sample in a study of low-dose radiotherapy and immunotherapy resistance in tumors. Regarding time point: before trial treatment. Both TCRalpha and TCRbeta chains were reverse transcribed with V-gene-specific primers. An approximately 19-cycle PCR with a constant-region primer and V-primer adapter amplified TCRs. TCRdb re-called the reads through MiXCR, storing one row per CDR3 protein. The data contain 64,000 or so distinct CDR3 sequences, about a third of them singletons. Here the sequenced sample was PBMCs, taken before treatment. The receptors were sampled from a female donor with ovarian cancer.

This clonotype was recorded a few times. A read error likely explains this, since a far larger clone differs by one base. The V gene is TRBV6-2 or TRBV6-3, the J gene TRBJ2-1; 11 positions match TRBD1. The germline V gene encodes CDR1 MNHEY and CDR2 SVGEGT. J lost 4 bases, V lost 6 bases, and 8 bases had no gene match. This CDR3 is built from 16 residues. The CDR3 bases are TGTGCCAGCAGCCCAACCGGGACAGGGGGTTACAATGAGCAGTTCTTC. Protein: CASSPTGTGGYNEQFF.

This chain links TRBV29-1 with TRBJ1-1; 8 bases are shared with TRBD1. Germline trimming cut 0 bases from V and 6 bases from J; bases unmatched to any gene: 9. The CDR3 consists of 15 residues. Germline V gives CDR1 SQVTM, CDR2 ANQGSEA. The CDR3 spells CSVEDPLWTGPEAFF. The CDR3 DNA reads TGCAGCGTTGAAGACCCCCTTTGGACAGGGCCTGAAGCTTTCTTT.

This clonotype was observed at least ten times. The genes are TRBV7-9 and TRBJ2-1; D is unclear. Trimming shortened V by 6 bases and J by 10 bases, and 13 bases separated the two germline ends. This CDR3 is built from 12 residues. The V gene's germline CDR1 is SEHNR and CDR2 FQNEAQ (reference sequence). CDR3 DNA: TGTGCCAGCAGGTCGGCAGTTCGAGAGCAGTTCTTC. This sequence encodes CASRSAVREQFF.

This clonotype was observed a single time. One end of the junction varies from germline; a read error may be responsible. V gene TRBV6-5 combines with J gene TRBJ2-7, with 11 bases that match TRBD2. The germline gives CDR1 MNHEY, CDR2 SVGAGI. The CDR3 runs 15 residues. The chain's CDR3 is CASSSGTSGSDEQYF. CDR3 DNA: TGTGCCAGCAGTTCAGGGACTAGCGGCTCCGACGAGCAGTACTTC.

The V and J genes are TRBV10-3 and TRBJ1-2; possible D gene TRBD1, 5 bases. Germline CDR1 is ENHRY and CDR2 is SYGVKD. V gave up 11 bases and J gave up 4 bases, with 23 bases separating them. The CDR3 spans 15 residues. The CDR3 DNA reads TGTGCCGCCCGGGACGGACCCAGCTTAACCTATGGCTACACCTTC. Residues: CAARDGPSLTYGYTF.

This clonotype was picked up many times. J is TRBJ1-2 and V is TRBV28; no firm D call. There are 15 residues in the CDR3. The ends were cut back, 7 bases at V and 7 bases at J, with 22 bases in the middle. Germline V gene data show CDR1 as MDHEN and CDR2 as SYDVKM. The DNA of the CDR3 is TGTGCCAGCACCCCAGGTCAGCCCCGTGGAGGTGGCTACACCTTC. Translating gives CASTPGQPRGGGYTF.

The chain couples TRBV11-2 to TRBJ2-1; 7 nucleotides align to TRBD1. The germline V gene encodes CDR1 SGHAT and CDR2 FQNNGV. The CDR3 is 15 residues long. V lost 1 base and J lost 7; bases outside the gene matches: 7. The CDR3, as DNA: TGTGCCAGCAGCTTAGCGCAGGGGGTAGGGAATGAGCAGTTCTTC. It specifies CASSLAQGVGNEQFF.

This clonotype has ten or more counts. The chain links TRBV19 to TRBJ2-7; possibly TRBD2 for D (6 bases). The V gene lost 4 bases and the J gene lost 2 bases, with 15 bases spanning the gap. Germline CDR1 is LNHDA and CDR2 is SQIVND (reference sequence). The CDR3 is made up of 15 amino acids. CDR3 in amino acids: CASSTSPGLPYEQYF. CDR3 in DNA: TGTGCCAGTAGTACGAGCCCGGGACTGCCCTACGAGCAGTACTTC.

There are many counts of this clonotype. The CDR3 DNA sequence: TGTGCCAGCAGAAACAGGGGATCCTACAATGAGCAGTTCTTC. It encodes CASRNRGSYNEQFF. The chain recombines TRBV28 with TRBJ2-1; 7 nucleotides line up with TRBD1. Trimming at V came to 6 bases and at J to 1 base, leaving 3 bases not matched to a gene. The CDR3 totals 14 residues. The germline CDR1 and CDR2 sequences are MDHEN and SYDVKM.

There are many counts of this clonotype. The rearrangement uses TRBV30 and TRBJ2-3; D is unclear. Germline V lookup: CDR1 GTSNPN, CDR2 SVGIG (reference sequence). The CDR3 covers 15 residues. Trimming pared 0 bases from V and 2 bases from J, leaving 12 bases between. The CDR3 loop is CAWSVPGPYTDTQYF. CDR3 DNA: TGTGCCTGGAGTGTCCCCGGGCCTTACACAGATACGCAGTATTTT.

This clonotype was found many times. V usage is TRBV12-3 or TRBV12-4 and J usage is TRBJ2-7; 8 nucleotides line up with TRBD1. Trimming took 4 bases from V and 4 from J; bases not matched to a gene: 0. This CDR3 region has 12 residues. DNA of the CDR3: TGTGCCAGCAGTTGGACAGGGTACGAGCAGTACTTC. This translates into CASSWTGYEQYF.

This clonotype was detected ten times or more. The chain joins TRBV6-2 or TRBV6-3 to TRBJ1-1, with D possibly TRBD1 on 6 matching bases. This CDR3 has 16 residues. CDR1 MNHEY and CDR2 SVGEGT come from the germline V gene. The V and J ends lost 5 bases and 2 bases respectively, with 18 bases between them. CDR3 protein: CASSPPWQGINTEAFF. In DNA form, the CDR3 reads TGTGCCAGCAGTCCCCCCTGGCAGGGGATAAACACTGAAGCTTTCTTT.

This clonotype was seen many times. This chain joins TRBV28 and TRBJ1-1; TRBD1 matches at 9 bases. The length of the CDR3 is 16 residues. Germline V CDR1 and CDR2: MDHEN, SYDVKM. V lost 4 bases, J lost 7 bases, and 13 bases stayed unmatched. The CDR3 is CASSSLIGTGINEAFF. CDR3 sequence (DNA): TGTGCCAGCAGTTCATTGATCGGGACAGGGATCAATGAAGCTTTCTTT.

This clonotype was picked up many times. The chain's CDR3 is CASSSDRSIHGYTF. For the CDR3, the DNA is TGTGCCAGCAGTTCGGACCGCTCCATCCATGGCTACACCTTC. The J gene is TRBJ1-2, the V gene TRBV27; no firm D call. This CDR3 region has 14 residues. V dropped 4 bases and J dropped 6 bases, with 15 bases sitting between them. Per germline, CDR1 MNHEY and CDR2 SMNVEV (reference sequence).

The chain recombines TRBV2 with TRBJ1-1, with TRBD1 identical over 10 bases. Germline V gene sequence: CDR1 SNHLY, CDR2 FYNNEI. The CDR3 runs 13 residues. Trimming cost V 6 bases and J 6 bases; bases outside gene matches: 4. The CDR3 sequence: CASRRQGAAEAFF. DNA of the CDR3: TGTGCCAGCAGAAGACAGGGGGCCGCTGAAGCTTTCTTT.

This clonotype was observed a few times. The chain links TRBV12-3 or TRBV12-4 to TRBJ2-1; D uncertain. The CDR3 runs 15 residues. V lost 4 bases, J lost 0 bases, and 10 bases lay in between. The CDR3 here is CASSYNSPSYNEQFF. For the CDR3, the DNA is TGTGCCAGCAGTTATAACAGCCCCTCCTACAATGAGCAGTTCTTC.

This clonotype was recorded at least ten times. The CDR3: CSVDGGTDTQYF. The DNA of the CDR3 is TGCAGCGTTGACGGGGGCACAGATACGCAGTATTTT. The chain recombines TRBV29-1 with TRBJ2-3, with D possibly being TRBD2 (5 bases). The CDR3 is 12 residues long. With 3 bases removed from V and 1 base from J, the gap between germline ends came to 5 bases. From germline, CDR1 is SQVTM and CDR2 ANQGSEA.

This clonotype was observed many times. The CDR3 is CASSEGLAGGYNEQFF. The CDR3 bases are TGTGCCAGCAGCGAGGGACTAGCGGGGGGGTACAATGAGCAGTTCTTC. The chain links TRBV9 to TRBJ2-1, with 16 bases aligning to TRBD2. The CDR3 extends over 16 amino acids. Trimming at V came to 3 bases and at J to 4 bases, leaving 1 base not matched to a gene. Per germline, CDR1 SGDLS and CDR2 YYNGEE.

V and J are TRBV28 and TRBJ2-7, with 7 positions matching TRBD1. Germline V gives CDR1 MDHEN, CDR2 SYDVKM. The CDR3 consists of 13 residues. V shed 3 bases and J 7 bases; nucleotides not matched to a gene: 6. CDR3 nucleotide sequence: TGTGCCAGCAGTTTGCCCTACAGGGGAGAGCAGTACTTC. Translating it yields CASSLPYRGEQYF. Variable domain in full (rest from reference TRBV28 and TRBJ2-7): DVKVTQSSRYLVKRTGEKVFLECVQDMDHENMFWYRQDPGLGLRLIYFSYDVKMKEKGDIPEGYSVSREKKERFSLILESASTNQTSMYLCASSLPYRGEQYFGPGTRLTVT.

The rearrangement uses TRBV5-4 and TRBJ2-1, with D possibly TRBD1 on 6 matching bases. V was shortened by 2 bases and J by 0 bases, with 12 bases between the two germline ends. CDR1 and CDR2 from the germline V gene are SGHNT and YYREEE (reference sequence). This CDR3 is built from 16 residues. The CDR3 nucleotides read TGTGCCAGCAGCTTTGCAGGGGCGAGCTCCTACAATGAGCAGTTCTTC. This codes for CASSFAGASSYNEQFF.

This chain's CDR3 is CASSTPGTSGSYEQFF. The CDR3, as DNA: TGTGCCAGCAGTACCCCCGGGACTAGCGGGAGTTATGAGCAGTTCTTC. The gene calls are TRBV28 and TRBJ2-1; TRBD2 matches at 14 bases. Losses at the gene ends were 5 bases for V and 8 bases for J; bases not matched to a gene: 8. Germline loops: CDR1 MDHEN, CDR2 SYDVKM. The CDR3 length is 16 residues.

A word on this clonotype: This probably arose from a read error, given a far larger clone one base away. CDR3 protein: CASSRRLAGVDMQYF. In DNA, the CDR3 is TGTGCCAGCAGCCGAAGACTAGCGGGAGTAGATATGCAGTATTTT. This chain uses TRBV13 with TRBJ2-3; 12 bases agree with TRBD2. The CDR3 sequence is 15 residues long. The V gene's germline CDR1 is PRHDT and CDR2 FYEKMQ (reference sequence).

This clonotype showed up many times. This chain connects TRBV7-9 to TRBJ2-1, with D perhaps matching TRBD1 or TRBD2 (5 bases each). Between the trimmed V and J ends, which lost 5 bases and 5 bases, there was a span of 16 bases. Germline values: CDR1 SEHNR, CDR2 FQNEAQ (reference sequence). This CDR3 is 15 amino acids long. The CDR3 DNA sequence: TGTGCCAGCAGCCCAGTTAAGAGGGGAAACAATGAGCAGTTCTTC. Translating gives CASSPVKRGNNEQFF.

This clonotype was counted at least ten times. This chain joins TRBV2 and TRBJ2-1; 11 positions agree with TRBD2. This CDR3 is built from 15 residues. The V segment lost 5 bases and the J segment 9 bases; nucleotides outside the gene matches: 9. Germline CDR1 is SNHLY and CDR2 is FYNNEI. CDR3 bases: TGTGCCAGCAGTAAACTAGCGGGAGATTATAGTGAGCAGTTCTTC. Translating gives CASSKLAGDYSEQFF.

Comments on this clonotype: A far larger clone is just one base off, so this is likely a read error. The CDR3 bases are TGTGCCGGCAGCTTGGTTAGCGAGCAGTACTTC. It yields the protein CAGSLVSEQYF. The J gene is TRBJ2-7, the V gene TRBV5-3; D is undetermined. TRBV5-3 is annotated as an ORF whose role is uncertain. This CDR3 has 11 amino acids. The V and J ends lost 10 bases and 6 bases respectively, with 14 bases between them.

The table lists this clonotype with many counts. The V gene is TRBV29-1, the J gene TRBJ2-7, with 11 bases matching TRBD2. The germline gives CDR1 SQVTM, CDR2 ANQGSEA. Losses at the gene ends were 6 bases for V and 7 bases for J; bases not matched to a gene: 14. This CDR3 is built from 15 residues. The DNA for the CDR3 is TGCAGCGTGGCCCTCCCGGGACTAGCGGTCCAGGAGCAGTACTTC. Its protein is CSVALPGLAVQEQYF.

The rearrangement joins TRBV28 to TRBJ2-5; the match to TRBD2 covers 7 bases. Per the germline V gene, CDR1 is MDHEN and CDR2 is SYDVKM. The V gene end was trimmed by 7 bases and the J gene end by 6 bases; junction bases not matched to a gene: 14. This CDR3 comprises 15 residues. DNA for the CDR3: TGTGCCAGCACCCTCGGTGGGCGGGAGATCAAGACCCAGTACTTC. Translating it yields CASTLGGREIKTQYF.

The J gene is TRBJ2-2, the V gene TRBV5-1; maybe TRBD2 (5 bases). The CDR3 sequence is 14 residues long. The V end was cut by 2 bases, the J end by 2 bases, with 7 bases between. Per the germline V gene, CDR1 is SGHRS and CDR2 is YFSETQ. The CDR3 DNA sequence: TGCGCCAGCAGCTTCGGACTTAACACCGGGGAGCTGTTTTTT. The encoded protein is CASSFGLNTGELFF.

The chain couples TRBV5-3 to TRBJ2-5; TRBD2 agrees at 11 bases. TRBV5-3 is an open reading frame, and its role is uncertain. With V trimmed by 8 bases and J by 2 bases, 14 bases remained unmatched. This CDR3 comprises 17 residues. The CDR3 region has the DNA TGTGCCAGCAGCCCTGGTAGGCTAGCGGGAGGTCAAGAGACCCAGTACTTC. Translating gives CASSPGRLAGGQETQYF.